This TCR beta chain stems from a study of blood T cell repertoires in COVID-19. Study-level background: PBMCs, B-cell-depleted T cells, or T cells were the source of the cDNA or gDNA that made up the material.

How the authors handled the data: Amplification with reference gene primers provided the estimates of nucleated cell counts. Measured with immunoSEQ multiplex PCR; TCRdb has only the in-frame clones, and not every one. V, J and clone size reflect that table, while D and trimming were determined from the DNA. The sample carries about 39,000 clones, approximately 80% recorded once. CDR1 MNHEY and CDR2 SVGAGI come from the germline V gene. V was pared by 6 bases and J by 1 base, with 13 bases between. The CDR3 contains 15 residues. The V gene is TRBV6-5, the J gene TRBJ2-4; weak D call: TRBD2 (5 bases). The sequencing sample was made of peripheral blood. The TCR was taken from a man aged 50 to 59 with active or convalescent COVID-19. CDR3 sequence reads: CASRGVGWAKNIQYF. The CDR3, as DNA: TGTGCCAGCAGGGGAGTGGGTTGGGCCAAAAACATTCAGTACTTC.